These T cell receptor beta chains were read from a single sample in a study of T cells after yellow fever vaccination. TCRdb re-called the 5' RACE reads with MiXCR, one entry per CDR3 protein. Altogether under 300,000 distinct CDR3 sequences are present, roughly 7.2% being singletons, with the ten largest covering roughly 0.9%. The source was CD4+ T cells sorted from PBMCs, collected 15 days after the yellow fever booster vaccination. The receptor source for this set is a young man who received the YFV17D yellow fever vaccine. CDR3s include the opening cysteine and the closing phenylalanine or tryptophan. The order of the fields is J gene, V gene, D gene, clone size, CDR3 protein, CDR3 DNA. D genes are given only for firm matches. Some rows have no size entry. The others give once, few or many, or a class for an expanded clone.

TRBJ2-1 TRBV6-5 . many CASSYGVQGGNEQFF TGTGCCAGCAGTTACGGAGTACAGGGTGGAAATGAGCAGTTCTTC
TRBJ1-5 TRBV28 . many CASRYSNQPQHF TGTGCCAGCAGGTATAGCAATCAGCCCCAGCATTTT
TRBJ2-3 TRBV7-8 . . CASSLNGRRDTQYF TGTGCCAGCAGCTTGAATGGGAGGCGGGATACGCAGTATTTT
TRBJ2-6 TRBV7-9 . many CASSWRGRWANVLTF TGTGCCAGCAGCTGGAGGGGGCGCTGGGCCAACGTCCTGACTTTC
TRBJ2-2 TRBV5-1 . many CASNSGAAGELFF TGCGCCAGCAATTCAGGGGCCGCCGGGGAGCTGTTTTTT
TRBJ2-7 TRBV20-1 . few CSATPISYEQYF TGCAGTGCTACTCCTATCTCCTACGAGCAGTACTTC
TRBJ2-1 TRBV28 . few CASSLLGDSSYNEQFF TGTGCCAGCAGCTTACTTGGGGATTCCTCCTACAATGAGCAGTTCTTC
TRBJ2-1 TRBV20-1 . few CSAYPRNNEQFF TGCAGTGCCTATCCCCGTAACAATGAGCAGTTCTTC
TRBJ2-5 TRBV5-1 . few CASSLAPSGQETQYF TGCGCCAGCAGCTTGGCACCGTCGGGACAAGAGACCCAGTACTTC
TRBJ2-3 TRBV20-1 . many CSAKLRGTDTQYF TGCAGTGCTAAGCTCAGGGGCACAGATACGCAGTATTTT
TRBJ2-2 TRBV20-1 . many CSVLSGNTGELFF TGCAGTGTGCTGAGCGGGAACACCGGGGAGCTGTTTTTT
TRBJ1-2 TRBV12-3/TRBV12-4 . . CATKGVDYGYTF TGTGCCACCAAAGGGGTGGACTATGGCTACACCTTC
TRBJ2-7 TRBV4-3 . . CASSQDLQARAYEQYF TGCGCCAGCAGCCAAGATTTGCAGGCTCGGGCCTACGAGCAGTACTTC
TRBJ1-1 TRBV7-9 . . CASSQPVTEAFF TGTGCCAGCAGCCAACCCGTAACTGAAGCTTTCTTT
TRBJ1-1 TRBV20-1 TRBD1 few CSAMVLGTGATEAFF TGCAGTGCTATGGTCCTGGGGACAGGCGCCACTGAAGCTTTCTTT
TRBJ2-6 TRBV5-6 . . CASSAGGGANVLTF TGTGCCAGCAGCGCTGGTGGTGGGGCCAACGTCCTGACTTTC
TRBJ2-5 TRBV12-3/TRBV12-4 TRBD2 . CASSRPREEHKETQYF TGTGCCAGCAGTCGCCCCCGGGAGGAACACAAAGAGACCCAGTACTTC
TRBJ2-1 TRBV19 . few CASTGRGKYNEQFF TGTGCCAGTACAGGACGCGGGAAGTACAATGAGCAGTTCTTC
TRBJ2-7 TRBV5-6 . . CASGFGTEWVKYF TGTGCCAGCGGCTTTGGTACGGAGTGGGTGAAGTACTTC
TRBJ2-1 TRBV9 . . CASSGDLYNEQFF TGTGCCAGCAGCGGGGACCTATACAATGAGCAGTTCTTC
TRBJ2-3 TRBV4-3 TRBD1 few CASSQGRGPTDTQYF TGCGCCAGCAGCCAAGGCAGGGGGCCGACAGATACGCAGTATTTT
TRBJ2-5 TRBV3-1 . many CASGWRGETQYF TGTGCCAGCGGATGGAGGGGGGAGACCCAGTACTTC
TRBJ2-1 TRBV19 TRBD1 . CASTGETYNEQFF TGTGCCAGCACAGGGGAGACCTACAATGAGCAGTTCTTC
TRBJ2-3 TRBV10-3 TRBD1 many CAISGEGQGIADTQYF TGTGCCATCAGTGGGGAAGGACAGGGGATTGCAGATACGCAGTATTTT
TRBJ2-1 TRBV9 TRBD2 few CASSVDSGTRHYNEQFF TGTGCCAGCAGCGTAGACTCCGGGACTAGACATTACAATGAGCAGTTCTTC
TRBJ1-2 TRBV5-5 . few CASSHGTSRGNGYTF TGTGCCAGCAGCCATGGGACATCTCGCGGGAATGGCTACACCTTC
TRBJ2-1 TRBV20-1 . few CSARGKRATYNEQFF TGCAGTGCTAGGGGGAAGCGGGCCACCTACAATGAGCAGTTCTTC
TRBJ1-2 TRBV7-2 . many CASSLWTAHTNYGYTF TGTGCCAGCAGCTTATGGACAGCTCATACTAACTATGGCTACACCTTC
TRBJ2-1 TRBV7-9 . few CASSREGQFF TGTGCCAGCAGCCGAGAGGGGCAGTTCTTC